These T cell receptor beta chains were read from a single sample in a study of blood T cell repertoires in COVID-19. The repertoire was sequenced with immunoSEQ multiplex PCR; TCRdb's copy has only in-frame clones and lacks some. The sample comprises about 360,000 clones, more than 70% of which are singletons, and roughly 1.9% rests with the top ten. Sequencing was carried out using PBMCs or T cells enriched from blood (not recorded which). These receptors were collected from a man aged 40-49 years in a cohort exposed to, infected with or recovered from COVID-19 (not recorded which). The CDR3 runs from the conserved cysteine through the conserved F or W. D genes are given only for firm matches. The listing skips clone size in some rows; elsewhere it reads once, few, many or a size class.

J	V	D	size	DNA	CDR3
TRBJ1-5	TRBV27	.	.	TGTGCCAGCAGTCAAAATTTACCTGGGCAAAATCAGCCCCAGCATTTT	CASSQNLPGQNQPQHF
TRBJ2-1	TRBV10-1	.	.	TGCGCCAGCAGCGCCACTGGCGGAGCAACTCAATACAATGAGCAGTTCTTC	CASSATGGATQYNEQFF
TRBJ2-2	TRBV5-4	TRBD2	.	TGTGCCAGCAGCTCGGGACTAGGCACCGGGGAGCTGTTTTTT	CASSSGLGTGELFF
TRBJ2-7	TRBV7-8	.	.	TGTGCCAGCAGCTTAAGCGGGTATGGCTCCTACGAGCAGTACTTC	CASSLSGYGSYEQYF
TRBJ1-1	TRBV29-1	.	.	TGCAGCGTTGAATCAGGGTACCTTGGGACTGAAGCTTTCTTT	CSVESGYLGTEAFF
TRBJ2-7	TRBV27	TRBD2	once	TGTGCCAGCAGTGGAAGACTAGCGGGAGTCCCCGAGCAGTACTTC	CASSGRLAGVPEQYF
TRBJ2-3	TRBV5-4	.	.	TGTGCCAGCAGCTTGCCGGGATCTCACACAGATACGCAGTATTTT	CASSLPGSHTDTQYF
TRBJ1-3	TRBV6-5	TRBD1	.	TGTGCCAGCAGGACAGGGCGCTCTGGAAACACCATATATTTT	CASRTGRSGNTIYF
TRBJ1-6	TRBV3-1/TRBV3-2	.	.	TGTGCCAGCAGCGTCGGGGGGACCAATTCACCCCTCCACTTT	CASSVGGTNSPLHF
TRBJ1-1	TRBV14	.	.	TGTGCCAGCAGCCAAGAGGCCAGGACACAAGCTTTCTTT	CASSQEARTQAFF
TRBJ2-2	TRBV3-1/TRBV3-2	.	.	TGTGCCAGCAGCCAAGGGGTGGCGGGCGGGGAGCTGTTTTTT	CASSQGVAGGELFF
TRBJ1-1	TRBV5-1	.	.	TGCGCCAGCAGCACCCCGACAGGAGGCACTGAAGCTTTCTTT	CASSTPTGGTEAFF
TRBJ1-1	TRBV29-1	.	.	TGCAGCGTTGTTGCGGTAACCGCTGAAGCTTTCTTT	CSVVAVTAEAFF
TRBJ1-5	TRBV15	TRBD1	.	TGTGCCACCAGCAGAGCAGGGACAGGAGGCAATCAGCCCCAGCATTTT	CATSRAGTGGNQPQHF
TRBJ2-7	TRBV6-5	.	once	TGTGCCAGCAGCGAGACTGGATTGATGACTTACGAGCAGTACTTC	CASSETGLMTYEQYF
TRBJ2-1	TRBV18	TRBD2	.	TGTGCCAGCTCACCCAGTCGGGCTAGCGGGAGGGATGAGCAGTTCTTC	CASSPSRASGRDEQFF